The text below deals with one T cell receptor (beta chain). The record originates from a study of blood T cell repertoires in COVID-19. Study-level background: The United States, Italy and Spain supplied acute and convalescent COVID-19 samples. In each case, the material was cDNA or gDNA derived from T cells, B-cell-depleted T cells, or PBMCs.

Original methodology: Reference gene primer amplification in the assay estimated nucleated cell counts. Sequencing was performed with immunoSEQ multiplex PCR; in TCRdb, only in-frame clones are kept and a portion is missing. The D gene and trimming were derived from the DNA, and the V and J assignments and clone size from that table. The profile shows 65,000 to 100,000 clones, 89% of them singletons. This CDR3 contains 14 residues. V was pared by 6 bases and J by 3 bases, with 5 bases of the junction left unmatched. Germline lookup yields CDR1 MNHEY and CDR2 SVGAGI. Source material: peripheral blood. This receptor was taken from a man aged 45 to 65 with acute or convalescent COVID-19. The chain uses TRBV6-5 and TRBJ1-1; the match to TRBD1 covers 9 bases. The CDR3 protein is CASSTDRGDTEAFF. CDR3 in DNA: TGTGCCAGCAGCACGGACAGGGGCGACACTGAAGCTTTCTTT.